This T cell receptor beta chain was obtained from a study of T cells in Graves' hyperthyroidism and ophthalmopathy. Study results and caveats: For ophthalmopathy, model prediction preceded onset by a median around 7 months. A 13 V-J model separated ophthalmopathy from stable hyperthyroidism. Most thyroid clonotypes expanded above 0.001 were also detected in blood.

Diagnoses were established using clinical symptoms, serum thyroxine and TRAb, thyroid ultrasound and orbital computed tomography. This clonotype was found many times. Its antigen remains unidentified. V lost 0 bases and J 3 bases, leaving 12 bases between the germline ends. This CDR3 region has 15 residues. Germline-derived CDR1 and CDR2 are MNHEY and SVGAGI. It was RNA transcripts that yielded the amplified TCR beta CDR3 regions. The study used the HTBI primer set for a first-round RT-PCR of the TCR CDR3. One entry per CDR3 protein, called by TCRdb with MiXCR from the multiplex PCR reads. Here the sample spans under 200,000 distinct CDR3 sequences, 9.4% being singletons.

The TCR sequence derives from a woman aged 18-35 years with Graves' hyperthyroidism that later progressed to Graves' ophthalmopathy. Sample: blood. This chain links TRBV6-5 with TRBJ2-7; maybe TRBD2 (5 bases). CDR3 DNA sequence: TGTGCCAGCAGTTACTCGAGGGTTACCCACTACGAGCAGTACTTC. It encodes CASSYSRVTHYEQYF.